This passage covers 15 T cell receptor beta chains from one sample sequenced in a study of T cells expressing NK-cell markers. For each CDR3 protein, TCRdb gives one entry from its re-call of the 5' RACE reads, without DNA. In all, the sample yields about 300,000 distinct CDR3 sequences. The material sequenced was blood T cells: a sorted CD56 or NKG2C T cell subset, CD4+ or CD8+ T cells, or bulk PBMC T cells (not recorded which). The receptors shown here come from a woman between 18 and 70 years old in good health.

This sequence joins TRBV20-1 and TRBJ2-1; TCRdb designates TRBD2, a call that cannot be tested without DNA. The germline V gene encodes CDR1 DFQATT and CDR2 SNEGSKA (reference sequence). The CDR3 extends over 11 amino acids. This chain's CDR3 is CSAGLANEQFF.

The CDR3 is CASSFFGTRHTDTQYF. The chain carries TRBV12-3 or TRBV12-4 and TRBJ2-3; absent DNA, TCRdb's TRBD2 call cannot be checked. The CDR3 is made up of 16 amino acids.

The chain carries TRBV12-3 or TRBV12-4 and TRBJ2-5; TCRdb returns TRBD1, unconfirmable since there is no DNA. The CDR3 is 16 residues long. The CDR3: CASSLGRQGRPETQYF.

The chain links TRBV10-3 to TRBJ1-5; TCRdb reports TRBD1, a call that lacks DNA to check it against. CDR1 and CDR2 (germline): ENHRY, SYGVKD. The length of the CDR3 is 15 residues. The CDR3 loop is CAISEGTGGEQPQHF.

The V call is TRBV5-6, the J call TRBJ2-5; TCRdb's D gene call, TRBD1, goes unchecked for lack of DNA. The CDR3 runs to 13 residues. Germline V gene data show CDR1 as SGHDT and CDR2 as YYEEEE. CDR3 sequence: CASSLTTGETQYF. The full variable domain, its missing parts supplied by reference TRBV5-6 and TRBJ2-5, is DAGVTQSPTHLIKTRGQQVTLRCSPKSGHDTVSWYQQALGQGPQFIFQYYEEEERQRGNFPDRFSGHQFPNYSSELNVNALLLGDSALYLCASSLTTGETQYFGPGTRLLVL.

This chain uses TRBV7-2 with TRBJ1-4; TCRdb designates TRBD1, a call that cannot be tested without DNA. The V gene's germline CDR1 is SGHTA and CDR2 FQGNSA. This CDR3 spans 15 amino acids. CDR3 sequence reads: CASSLGRGPNEKLFF.

The chain links TRBV20-1 to TRBJ2-7. The CDR3 spans 14 residues. Germline V lookup: CDR1 DFQATT, CDR2 SNEGSKA (reference sequence). The chain's CDR3 is CSARDGSQTYEQYF.

The chain employs TRBV5-1 and TRBJ2-1. The CDR3 extends over 13 amino acids. Germline V CDR1 and CDR2: SGHRS, YFSETQ. CDR3 sequence: CASSFVGSDEQFF.

J is TRBJ1-1 and V is TRBV7-3. Germline CDR1 SGHTA, CDR2 FQGTGA. The CDR3 contains 14 residues. The CDR3 sequence: CASSPGSSSTEAFF.

J is TRBJ1-1 and V is TRBV6-1. The CDR3 consists of 14 residues. Germline loops: CDR1 MNHNS, CDR2 SASEGT. The CDR3 region is CASSTGRMNTEAFF.

The V and J genes are TRBV7-2 and TRBJ2-2; the TCRdb D gene call, TRBD1, has no DNA to confirm it. This CDR3 has 15 amino acids. CDR1 is SGHTA and CDR2 is FQGNSA in the germline V gene. CDR3 residues: CASSVTGQNTGELFF.

The V gene is TRBV7-8, the J gene TRBJ2-1; with no DNA, the TCRdb D assignment of TRBD2 cannot be verified. Germline loops: CDR1 SGHVS, CDR2 FQNEAQ. The CDR3 contains 18 residues. Here the CDR3 reads CASSLASTSGGAYDEQFF.

V is TRBV9 and J is TRBJ2-7; TCRdb's D call, TRBD1, is unchecked because there is no DNA. CDR1 and CDR2 from the germline V gene are SGDLS and YYNGEE. This CDR3 region has 15 residues. The CDR3 sequence: CASSVGDGNLYEQYF.

This rearrangement joins TRBV5-6 to TRBJ2-2; TCRdb outputs TRBD1, but without DNA this stays unchecked. Germline-derived CDR1 and CDR2 are SGHDT and YYEEEE. The CDR3 has 14 residues. The CDR3 loop is CASSFGADTGELFF. Filled out from reference TRBV5-6 and TRBJ2-2, the complete variable domain reads DAGVTQSPTHLIKTRGQQVTLRCSPKSGHDTVSWYQQALGQGPQFIFQYYEEEERQRGNFPDRFSGHQFPNYSSELNVNALLLGDSALYLCASSFGADTGELFFGEGSRLTVL.

The chain links TRBV4-3 to TRBJ2-1. CDR1 is LGHNA, CDR2 YSLEER, per germline. The CDR3 consists of 13 residues. The chain's CDR3 is CASSQDMDNEQFF.